This T cell receptor (beta chain) was identified during a study of CXCR3-negative and CXCR3-positive naive CD8 T cells (dated by TCRdb to 2018 to 2020). Concerning the study at large: In total, 130 million or so TRB reads were obtained, which works out to roughly 1.5 +/- 0.3 million reads per library. TRBV-TRBJ cluster analysis included naive subsets from roughly 5 donors and memory cells from 3 donors. Data from ten or so donors, pooled across two independent experiments, went into the diversity and physicochemical repertoire analyses. What the research found in general, with its limitations: Freshly isolated PBMCs were used for most assays because CXCR3 expression partially decreased after cryopreservation. TRB CDR3s from CXCR3-positive naive cells showed higher hydrophobicity (lower Kidera factor 4), lower energy, and higher strength and volume indices than CXCR3-negative naive cells. Both naive subsets had comparably high repertoire diversity, while memory CD8+ T cells had much lower repertoire diversity. Similar TRBV-TRBJ usage was shown by naive CXCR3-negative and CXCR3-positive cells from the same donor, whereas distinct patterns were shown by memory cells. Surface CD5, linked to self-reactivity in mice, was comparable between naive subsets; TCR interaction strength was therefore also inferred from TRB CDR3 physicochemical properties.

The CDR3 covers 19 residues, taking in both the cysteine and the phenylalanine. Only the protein is on record. Per the germline V gene, SQVTM is the CDR1 and ANQGSEA is the CDR2. Each CD8+ T cell subset was flow-sorted in triplicate, with fewer than 350,000 cells per subset placed directly into RLT lysis buffer. To keep memory contaminants out, a stringent definition of naive CD8+ T cells was applied: CD45RO-CCR7+CD27+CD95-. Peripheral blood mononuclear cells were isolated from buffy coats by standard density gradient centrifugation. A FACSAria III was used to flow-sort naive CXCR3-negative and CXCR3-positive CD8+ T cells. Total RNA was extracted from sorted cells with an RNeasy Mini Kit. These reads were obtained on a NextSeq 550. The Human TCR Profiling Kit (MiLaboratory) was used to prepare UMI-labeled 5' RACE TRB cDNA libraries. The full amount of extracted RNA was used for cDNA synthesis, and the full amount of resulting cDNA was used for PCR amplification. Libraries were prepared in parallel with an identical number of PCR cycles. Concerning the study's data processing: With a requirement of at least two reads per UMI, MIGEC and MiXCR extracted about 50,000 +/- 10,000 unique UMI-labeled TRB cDNA molecules per library. Each library averaged around 40,000 +/- 10,000 functional in-frame TRB CDR3 nucleotide clonotypes without stop codons. After each sample was downsampled to 5000 UMI-labeled TRB molecules, VDJtools was used to calculate diversity metrics such as normalized Shannon-Wiener and Chao1. VDJtools computed clonotype-size-weighted physicochemical properties of the central five CDR3 residues: interaction energy, strength, volume and Kidera factor 4. Reprocessed by TCRdb, the reads give a single entry per CDR3 protein sequence, without DNA. TCRdb, rather than the study authors, made the V and J calls. For this sample, the table gives fewer than 95,000 distinct CDR3 sequences. The ten largest clones capture around 1% of the sample.

A remark on this clonotype: No antigen is known for it.

The chain links TRBV29-1 with TRBJ2-3; TCRdb proposes TRBD2, but this gene call is untestable without DNA. Sequences were obtained from naive CXCR3- CD8+ T cells from blood. According to the study, the label for this sample's cell subset or site signals: CD45RO-CCR7+CD27+CD95- naive CD8+ T cells lacking CXCR3 (TNR3-). The sequence came from a human donor in good health. Some clones in this sample may be carry-over from other donors' samples. The CDR3 region reads CSVESTSGFGSSSTDTQYF.